A single sample is the source of the 5 T cell receptor beta chains below, sequenced in a study of T cell changes during pregnancy in multiple sclerosis. Produced via immunoSEQ multiplex PCR; TCRdb's table is partial and in-frame only. The data hold over 35,000 clones, with under 95% observed a single time. The sequencing here drew on CD8+ T cells from peripheral blood mononuclear cells, taken in the first trimester of pregnancy. Receptors were obtained from a female donor with multiple sclerosis, enrolled in a pregnancy study.

The V gene is TRBV4-2, the J gene TRBJ2-7; D not resolved. V gave up 1 base and J gave up 3 bases, with 7 bases separating them. Germline CDR1 is LGHNA and CDR2 is YNFKEQ. This CDR3 has 13 amino acids. This CDR3 is CASSQVPGYEQYF. In DNA form, the CDR3 reads TGTGCCAGCAGCCAAGTCCCAGGCTACGAGCAGTACTTC.

The rearrangement joins TRBV15 to TRBJ1-5, with 7 bases aligning to TRBD1. The germline V gene encodes CDR1 LNHNV and CDR2 YYDKDF (reference sequence). The CDR3 is 13 residues long. V lost 4 bases, J lost 6 bases, and 3 bases stayed unmatched. Written as DNA, the CDR3 is TGTGCCACCAGCAAGGGGGCAAGTCAGCCCCAGCATTTT. Its translation is CATSKGASQPQHF.

V usage is TRBV10-2 and J usage is TRBJ2-1; maybe TRBD2 (5 bases). Trimming took 7 bases from V and 8 from J, leaving 15 bases between them. Per the germline V gene, CDR1 is WSHSY and CDR2 is SAAADI. The CDR3 is 13 residues long. CDR3 region: CASTTGGSHEQFF. The CDR3 DNA is TGCGCCAGCACCACGGGCGGGTCCCATGAGCAGTTCTTC.

J is TRBJ2-5 and V is TRBV21-1; the table calls TRBD2, which could not be checked here. TRBV21-1 is shown as a pseudogene. The length of the CDR3 is 17 residues. The DNA of the CDR3 is TGTGCCAGCAGCAAAGTGGCTAGCGGGGGACTGAGGGAGACCCAGTACTTC. Its protein is CASSKVASGGLRETQYF.

The chain joins TRBV14 to TRBJ2-3; 8 positions agree with TRBD2. The CDR3 has 17 residues. V lost 1 base, J lost 3 bases, and 9 bases stayed unmatched. Germline V gene sequence: CDR1 SGHDN, CDR2 FVKESK. The CDR3 reads CASSQGYGGGQTDTQYF. DNA of the CDR3: TGTGCCAGCAGCCAAGGGTATGGCGGGGGGCAGACAGATACGCAGTATTTT.